This T cell receptor (beta chain) came from a study of CD4+ T cells in melanoma. The table came from immunoSEQ multiplex PCR; TCRdb's copy has only in-frame clones and leaves some out. The sample lists roughly 15,000 clones; approximately 79% were seen once. The length of the CDR3 is 14 residues. The germline V and J ends were trimmed by 0 bases and 6 bases, with 10 bases remaining between them. Germline CDR1 reads SGHRS; CDR2 reads YFSETQ. This clone appeared a single time. The sequencing sample was made of cells from a culture (not recorded whether cultured in vitro). The rearrangement links TRBV5-1 to TRBJ1-3; unclear D gene. The source of this sequence is a human donor with melanoma. The CDR3 here is CASSLDATTNTIYF. The CDR3, as DNA: TGCGCCAGCAGCTTGGACGCCACAACAAACACCATATATTTT.